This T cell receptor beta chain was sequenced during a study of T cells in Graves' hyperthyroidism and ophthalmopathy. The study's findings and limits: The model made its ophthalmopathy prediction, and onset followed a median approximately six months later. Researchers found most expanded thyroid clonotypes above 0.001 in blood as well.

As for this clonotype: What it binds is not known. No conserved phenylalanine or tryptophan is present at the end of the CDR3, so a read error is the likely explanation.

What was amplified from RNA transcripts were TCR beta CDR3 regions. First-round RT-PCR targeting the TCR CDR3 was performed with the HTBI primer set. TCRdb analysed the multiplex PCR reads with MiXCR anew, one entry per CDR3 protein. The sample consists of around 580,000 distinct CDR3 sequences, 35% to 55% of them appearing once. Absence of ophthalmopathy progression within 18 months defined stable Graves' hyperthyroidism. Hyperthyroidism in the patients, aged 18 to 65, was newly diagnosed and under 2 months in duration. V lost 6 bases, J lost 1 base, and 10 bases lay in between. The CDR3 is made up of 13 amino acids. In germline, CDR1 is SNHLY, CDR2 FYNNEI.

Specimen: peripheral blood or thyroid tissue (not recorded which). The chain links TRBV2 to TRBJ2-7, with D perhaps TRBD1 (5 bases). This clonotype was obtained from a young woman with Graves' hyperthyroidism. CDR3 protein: CASSSQVSYEQYL. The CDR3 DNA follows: TGTGCCAGCAGCTCACAGGTTTCCTACGAGCAGTACCTC.